The 9 T cell receptor beta chains presented below share a single source sample, sequenced in a study of cytomegalovirus exposure and HLA in healthy donors. PCR was performed using 60 Vbeta and 13 Jbeta primers. The protocol was immunoSEQ multiplex PCR, while the TCRdb copy is restricted to in-frame clones and leaves out a portion. The data contain some 140,000 clones, roughly 70% of them singletons. Sequences were obtained from PBMCs. The source is a man aged 40-49 years in good health and CMV-seronegative.

The genes are TRBV7-3 and TRBJ1-2; 12 nucleotides agree with TRBD1. Germline V gives CDR1 SGHTA, CDR2 FQGTGA. The CDR3 length is 14 residues. V dropped 5 bases and J dropped 6; count of bases not matched to a gene: 4. The CDR3 sequence: CASSPGTGGDGYTF. CDR3 nucleotides: TGTGCCAGCAGCCCCGGGACAGGGGGCGATGGCTACACCTTC.

Only one count was recorded for this clone. The rearrangement links TRBV27 to TRBJ2-1; the match to TRBD2 covers 8 bases. This CDR3 contains 14 residues. V shed 5 bases and J 7 bases; nucleotides not matched to a gene: 7. CDR1 and CDR2 from the germline V gene are MNHEY and SMNVEV (reference sequence). CDR3 DNA: TGTGCCAGCAGTCCAACTAGCGGAACTAATGAGCAGTTCTTC. As protein: CASSPTSGTNEQFF.

The chain recombines TRBV7-6 with TRBJ1-2; 9 nucleotides line up with TRBD1. The CDR3 spans 16 residues. CDR1 and CDR2 from the germline V gene are SGHVS and FNYEAQ. V dropped 5 bases and J dropped 7; count of bases not matched to a gene: 14. The CDR3 loop reads CASSPQTLTGGLGYTF. CDR3 DNA sequence: TGTGCCAGCAGCCCTCAAACGCTAACAGGGGGCCTTGGCTACACCTTC.

The chain employs TRBV5-6 and TRBJ2-7; D is undetermined. Germline CDR1 reads SGHDT; CDR2 reads YYEEEE. V shed 6 bases and J shed 5 bases, with 18 bases lying between them. CDR3 length: 14 residues. The CDR3 is CASTFRGGVDEQYF. DNA for the CDR3: TGTGCCAGCACCTTCCGCGGCGGAGTCGACGAGCAGTACTTC. Full variable domain (remainder filled in from reference TRBV5-6 and TRBJ2-7): DAGVTQSPTHLIKTRGQQVTLRCSPKSGHDTVSWYQQALGQGPQFIFQYYEEEERQRGNFPDRFSGHQFPNYSSELNVNALLLGDSALYLCASTFRGGVDEQYFGPGTRLTVT.

This clone has just a few counts. This rearrangement joins TRBV2 to TRBJ2-7; TRBD1 agrees at 8 bases. Germline V gene data show CDR1 as SNHLY and CDR2 as FYNNEI. The V segment lost 2 bases and the J segment 6 bases; nucleotides outside the gene matches: 9. The CDR3 has 15 amino acids. The CDR3 reads CASSEYRTGPGEQYF. DNA of the CDR3: TGTGCCAGCAGTGAATACCGGACAGGGCCGGGCGAGCAGTACTTC.

The J gene is TRBJ2-3, the V gene TRBV7-9, with D perhaps matching TRBD2 (5 bases). The CDR3 has 16 residues. V was cut by 2 bases and J by 4 bases, with 16 bases left in between. Germline V gene data show CDR1 as SEHNR and CDR2 as FQNEAQ (reference sequence). CDR3 bases: TGTGCCAGCAGCTTACGGGGAATGGGGAGCCCAGATACGCAGTATTTT. Its translation: CASSLRGMGSPDTQYF.

This clone showed up just a few times. The chain joins TRBV6-5 to TRBJ1-2, with TRBD1 matching over 7 bases. The CDR3 covers 14 residues. The trim removed 6 bases at V and 3 bases at J, leaving 7 bases unmatched. Germline CDR1 is MNHEY and CDR2 is SVGAGI. The CDR3 protein is CASSLDREYYGYTF. CDR3 bases: TGTGCCAGCAGCCTCGACAGGGAGTACTATGGCTACACCTTC.

The V call is TRBV23-1, the J call TRBJ1-5; D is possibly TRBD1 (6 bases). TRBV23-1 is an ORF, with its function uncertain. CDR3 length: 13 residues. V lost 5 bases and J 2 bases, leaving 7 bases between the germline ends. Written as DNA, the CDR3 is TGCGCCAGCAGTAGACAGGGCAATCAGCCCCAGCATTTT. It yields the protein CASSRQGNQPQHF.

This chain joins TRBV25-1 and TRBJ2-3; possibly TRBD1 for D (5 bases). Per the germline V gene, CDR1 is MGHDK and CDR2 is SYGVNS. This CDR3 has 13 amino acids. The ends were cut back, 5 bases at V and 6 bases at J, with 12 bases in the middle. The CDR3, as DNA: TGTGCCAGCAGTCCGACAGAACCCGATACGCAGTATTTT. This gives the protein CASSPTEPDTQYF.